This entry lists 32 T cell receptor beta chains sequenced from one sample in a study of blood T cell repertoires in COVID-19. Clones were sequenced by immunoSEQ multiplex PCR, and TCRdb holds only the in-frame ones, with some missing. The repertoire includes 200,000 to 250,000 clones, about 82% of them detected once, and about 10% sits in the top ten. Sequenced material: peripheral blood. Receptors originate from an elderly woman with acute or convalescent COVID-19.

CDR3 amino acids: CAWSALQTGGAWGGKLFF. CDR3 in DNA: TGTGCCTGGAGTGCTCTCCAGACAGGGGGCGCTTGGGGTGGGAAACTGTTTTTT. The genes are TRBV30 and TRBJ1-4; 10 nucleotides align to TRBD1. The trim removed 1 base at V and 11 bases at J, leaving 19 bases unmatched. Germline-derived CDR1 and CDR2 are GTSNPN and SVGIG (reference sequence). CDR3 length: 18 residues.

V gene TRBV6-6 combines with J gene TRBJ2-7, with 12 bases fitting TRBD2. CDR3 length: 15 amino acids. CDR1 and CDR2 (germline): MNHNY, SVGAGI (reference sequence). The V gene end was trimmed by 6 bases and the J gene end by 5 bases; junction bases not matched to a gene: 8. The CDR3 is CASSPGLAGRHEQYF. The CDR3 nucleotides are TGTGCCAGCAGCCCTGGACTAGCGGGAAGGCACGAGCAGTACTTC.

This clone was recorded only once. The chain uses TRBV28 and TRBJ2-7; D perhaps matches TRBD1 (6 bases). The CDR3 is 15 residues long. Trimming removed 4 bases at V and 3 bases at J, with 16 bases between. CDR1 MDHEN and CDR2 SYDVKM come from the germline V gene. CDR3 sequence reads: CASSSVQGMVYEQYF. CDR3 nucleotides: TGTGCCAGCAGTTCCGTCCAGGGGATGGTCTACGAGCAGTACTTC.

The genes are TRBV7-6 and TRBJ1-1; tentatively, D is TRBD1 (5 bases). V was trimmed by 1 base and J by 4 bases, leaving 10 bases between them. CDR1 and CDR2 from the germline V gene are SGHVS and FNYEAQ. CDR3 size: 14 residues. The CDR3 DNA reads TGTGCCAGCAGCTTAGTCGGGGGTCCCACTGAAGCTTTCTTT. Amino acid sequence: CASSLVGGPTEAFF.

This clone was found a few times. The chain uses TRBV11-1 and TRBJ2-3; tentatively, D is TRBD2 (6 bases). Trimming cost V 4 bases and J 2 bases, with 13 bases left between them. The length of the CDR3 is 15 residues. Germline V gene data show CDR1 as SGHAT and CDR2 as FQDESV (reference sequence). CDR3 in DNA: TGTGCCAGCAGCTCCCCTGGGGGGATCACAGATACGCAGTATTTT. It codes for CASSSPGGITDTQYF.

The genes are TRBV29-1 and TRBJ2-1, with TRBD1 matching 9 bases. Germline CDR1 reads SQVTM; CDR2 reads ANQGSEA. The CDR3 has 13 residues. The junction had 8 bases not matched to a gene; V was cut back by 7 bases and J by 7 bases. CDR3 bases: TGCAGCGCTAGGACAGGGGTAGAGAATGAGCAGTTCTTC. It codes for CSARTGVENEQFF.

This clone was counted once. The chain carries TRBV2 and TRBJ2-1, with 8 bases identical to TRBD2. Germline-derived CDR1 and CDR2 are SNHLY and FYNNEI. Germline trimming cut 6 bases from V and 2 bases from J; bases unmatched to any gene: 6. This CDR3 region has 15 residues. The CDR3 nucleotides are TGTGCCAGCAGCTCCAGCGGGGGCACCTACAATGAGCAGTTCTTC. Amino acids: CASSSSGGTYNEQFF.

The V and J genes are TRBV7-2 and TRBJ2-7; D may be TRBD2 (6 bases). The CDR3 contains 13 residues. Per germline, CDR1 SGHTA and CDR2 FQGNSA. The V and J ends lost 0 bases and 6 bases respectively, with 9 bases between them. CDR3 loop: CASSLARGGEQYF. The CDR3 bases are TGTGCCAGCAGCTTAGCGCGGGGAGGCGAGCAGTACTTC.

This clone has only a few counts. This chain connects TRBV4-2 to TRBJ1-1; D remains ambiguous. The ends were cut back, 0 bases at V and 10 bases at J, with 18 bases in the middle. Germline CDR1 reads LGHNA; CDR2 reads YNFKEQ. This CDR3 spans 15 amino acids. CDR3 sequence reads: CASSQEATGGRLAFF. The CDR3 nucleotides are TGTGCCAGCAGCCAAGAGGCGACTGGAGGTCGTCTAGCTTTCTTT.

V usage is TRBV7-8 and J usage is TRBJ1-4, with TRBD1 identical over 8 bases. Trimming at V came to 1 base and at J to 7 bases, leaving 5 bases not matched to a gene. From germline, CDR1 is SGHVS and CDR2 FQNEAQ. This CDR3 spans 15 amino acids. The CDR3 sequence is CASSLGQGFSEKLFF. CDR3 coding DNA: TGTGCCAGCAGCTTAGGACAGGGGTTCAGTGAAAAACTGTTTTTT.

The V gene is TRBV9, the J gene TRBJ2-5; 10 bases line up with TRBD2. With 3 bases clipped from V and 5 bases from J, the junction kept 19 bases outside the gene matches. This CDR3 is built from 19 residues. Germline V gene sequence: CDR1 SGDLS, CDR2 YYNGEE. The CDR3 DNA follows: TGTGCCAGCAGCGAGGGACTAGCGTCGGGAGGGGCTATCCAGGAGACCCAGTACTTC. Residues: CASSEGLASGGAIQETQYF. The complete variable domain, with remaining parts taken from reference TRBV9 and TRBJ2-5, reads DSGVTQTPKHLITATGQRVTLRCSPRSGDLSVYWYQQSLDQGLQFLIQYYNGEERAKGNILERFSAQQFPDLHSELNLSSLELGDSALYFCASSEGLASGGAIQETQYFGPGTRLLVL.

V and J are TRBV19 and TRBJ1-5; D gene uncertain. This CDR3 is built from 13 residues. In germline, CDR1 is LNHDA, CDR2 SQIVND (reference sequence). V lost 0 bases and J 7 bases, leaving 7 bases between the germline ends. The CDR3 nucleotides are TGTGCCAGTAGTATAGAGAGAGGACAGCCCCAGCATTTT. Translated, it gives CASSIERGQPQHF.

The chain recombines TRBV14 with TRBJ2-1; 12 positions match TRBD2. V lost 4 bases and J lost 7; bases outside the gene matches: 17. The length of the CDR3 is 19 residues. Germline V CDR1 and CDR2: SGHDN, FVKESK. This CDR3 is CASSPGTSGQSRRFNEQFF. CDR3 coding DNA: TGTGCCAGCAGCCCTGGGACTAGCGGGCAATCGCGAAGATTTAATGAGCAGTTCTTC.

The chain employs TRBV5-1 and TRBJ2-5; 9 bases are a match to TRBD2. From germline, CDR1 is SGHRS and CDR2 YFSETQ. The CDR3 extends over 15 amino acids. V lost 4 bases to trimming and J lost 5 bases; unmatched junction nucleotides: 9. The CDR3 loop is CASSPLAGAGETQYF. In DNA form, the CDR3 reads TGCGCCAGCAGCCCGTTAGCGGGAGCTGGGGAGACCCAGTACTTC.

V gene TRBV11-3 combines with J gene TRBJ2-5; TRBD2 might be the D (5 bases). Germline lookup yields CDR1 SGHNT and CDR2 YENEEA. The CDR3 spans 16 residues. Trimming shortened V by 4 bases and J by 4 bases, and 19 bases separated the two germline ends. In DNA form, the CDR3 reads TGTGCCAGCAGCTCCCAACCCCCCGGGGTCGGAGAGACCCAGTACTTC. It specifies CASSSQPPGVGETQYF.

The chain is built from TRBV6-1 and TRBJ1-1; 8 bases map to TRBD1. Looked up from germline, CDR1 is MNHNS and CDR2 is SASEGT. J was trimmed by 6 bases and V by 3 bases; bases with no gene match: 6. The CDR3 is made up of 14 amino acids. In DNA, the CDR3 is TGTGCCAGCAGTGACACACAGGGGGGTTCTGAAGCTTTCTTT. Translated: CASSDTQGGSEAFF.

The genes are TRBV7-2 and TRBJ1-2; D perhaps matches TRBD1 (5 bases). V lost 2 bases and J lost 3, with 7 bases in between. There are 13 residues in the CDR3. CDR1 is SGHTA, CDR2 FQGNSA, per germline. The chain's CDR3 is CASSLSRDYGYTF. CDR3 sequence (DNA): TGTGCCAGCAGCTTAAGCAGGGACTATGGCTACACCTTC.

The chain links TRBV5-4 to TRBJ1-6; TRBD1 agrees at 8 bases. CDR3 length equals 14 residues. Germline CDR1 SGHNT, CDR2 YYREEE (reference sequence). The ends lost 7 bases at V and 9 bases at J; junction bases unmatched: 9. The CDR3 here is CASRVGQEISPLHF. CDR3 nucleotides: TGTGCCAGCCGGGTGGGACAGGAGATTTCACCCCTCCACTTT.

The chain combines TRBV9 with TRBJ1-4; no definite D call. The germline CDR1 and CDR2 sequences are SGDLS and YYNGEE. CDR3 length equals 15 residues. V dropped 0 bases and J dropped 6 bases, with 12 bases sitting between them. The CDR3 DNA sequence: TGTGCCAGCAGCGTAGAACCCAAGGCGGATGAAAAACTGTTTTTT. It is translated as CASSVEPKADEKLFF. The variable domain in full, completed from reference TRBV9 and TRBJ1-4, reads DSGVTQTPKHLITATGQRVTLRCSPRSGDLSVYWYQQSLDQGLQFLIQYYNGEERAKGNILERFSAQQFPDLHSELNLSSLELGDSALYFCASSVEPKADEKLFFGSGTQLSVL.

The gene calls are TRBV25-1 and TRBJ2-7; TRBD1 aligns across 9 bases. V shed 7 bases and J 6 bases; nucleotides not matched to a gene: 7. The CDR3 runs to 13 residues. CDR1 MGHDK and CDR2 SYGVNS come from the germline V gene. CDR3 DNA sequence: TGTGCCAGCACCGGAACAGGGGGCGGCGAGCAGTACTTC. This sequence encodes CASTGTGGGEQYF.

Here the CDR3 reads CASNRELNTEAFF. CDR3 sequence (DNA): TGTGCCAGCAACAGGGAGCTAAACACTGAAGCTTTCTTT. The chain uses TRBV2 and TRBJ1-1, with D possibly being TRBD1 (6 bases). V lost 7 bases to trimming and J lost 2 bases, with 11 bases between them. This CDR3 has 13 amino acids. Germline V gene data show CDR1 as SNHLY and CDR2 as FYNNEI.

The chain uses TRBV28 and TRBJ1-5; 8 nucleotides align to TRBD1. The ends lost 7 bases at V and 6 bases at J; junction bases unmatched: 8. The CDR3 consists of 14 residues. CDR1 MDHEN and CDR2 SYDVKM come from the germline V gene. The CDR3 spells CASILRQGAQPQHF. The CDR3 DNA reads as TGTGCCAGCATACTCCGGCAGGGGGCTCAGCCCCAGCATTTT.

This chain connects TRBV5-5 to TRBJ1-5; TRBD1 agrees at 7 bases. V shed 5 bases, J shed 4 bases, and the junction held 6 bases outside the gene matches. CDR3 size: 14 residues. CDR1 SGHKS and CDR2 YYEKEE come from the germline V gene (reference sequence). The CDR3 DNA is TGTGCCAGCAGTCCCGGGACAGCTAATCAGCCCCAGCATTTT. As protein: CASSPGTANQPQHF. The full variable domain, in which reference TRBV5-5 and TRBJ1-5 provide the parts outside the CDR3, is DAGVTQSPTHLIKTRGQQVTLRCSPISGHKSVSWYQQVLGQGPQFIFQYYEKEERGRGNFPDRFSARQFPNYSSELNVNALLLGDSALYLCASSPGTANQPQHFGDGTRLSIL.

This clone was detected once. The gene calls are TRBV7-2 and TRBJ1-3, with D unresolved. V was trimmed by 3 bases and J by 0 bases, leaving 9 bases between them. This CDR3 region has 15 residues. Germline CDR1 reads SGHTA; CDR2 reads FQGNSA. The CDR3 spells CASSFGPSSGNTIYF. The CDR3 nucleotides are TGTGCCAGCAGCTTTGGTCCCAGCTCTGGAAACACCATATATTTT.

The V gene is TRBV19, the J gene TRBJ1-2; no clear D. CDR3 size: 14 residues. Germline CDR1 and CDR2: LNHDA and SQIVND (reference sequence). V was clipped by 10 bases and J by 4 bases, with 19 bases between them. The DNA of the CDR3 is TGTGCCACCTCTGGGTGGCAGGCTGGCTATGGCTACACCTTC. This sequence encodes CATSGWQAGYGYTF.

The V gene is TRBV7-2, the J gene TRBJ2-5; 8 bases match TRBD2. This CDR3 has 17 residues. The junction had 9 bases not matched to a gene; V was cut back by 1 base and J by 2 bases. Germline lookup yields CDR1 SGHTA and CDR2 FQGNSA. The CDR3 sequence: CASSLGVRGGLQETQYF. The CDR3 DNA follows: TGTGCCAGCAGCTTAGGGGTACGGGGGGGTTTACAAGAGACCCAGTACTTC.

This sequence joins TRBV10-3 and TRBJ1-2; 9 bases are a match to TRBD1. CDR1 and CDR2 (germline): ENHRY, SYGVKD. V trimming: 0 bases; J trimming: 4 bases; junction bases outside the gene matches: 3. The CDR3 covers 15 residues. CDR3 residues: CAISESGQGVYGYTF. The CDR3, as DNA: TGTGCCATCAGTGAGTCGGGACAGGGCGTCTATGGCTACACCTTC.

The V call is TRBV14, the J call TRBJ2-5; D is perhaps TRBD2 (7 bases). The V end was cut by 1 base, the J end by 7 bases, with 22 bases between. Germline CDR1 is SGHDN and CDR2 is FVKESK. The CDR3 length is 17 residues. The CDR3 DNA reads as TGTGCCAGCAGCCAAGTCGCAAGGACATCACGGGGGGCGACCCAGTACTTC. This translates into CASSQVARTSRGATQYF.

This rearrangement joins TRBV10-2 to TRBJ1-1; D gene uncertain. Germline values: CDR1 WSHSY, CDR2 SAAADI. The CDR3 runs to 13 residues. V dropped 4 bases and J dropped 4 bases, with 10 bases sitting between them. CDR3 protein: CASSVGQSTEAFF. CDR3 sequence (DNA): TGCGCCAGCAGTGTGGGCCAGAGCACTGAAGCTTTCTTT.

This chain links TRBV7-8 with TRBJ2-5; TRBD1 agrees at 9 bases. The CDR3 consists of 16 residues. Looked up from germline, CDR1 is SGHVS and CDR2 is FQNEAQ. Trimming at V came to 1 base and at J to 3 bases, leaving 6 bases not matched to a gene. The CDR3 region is CASSLGPRTGEETQYF. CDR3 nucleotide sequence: TGTGCCAGCAGCTTAGGGCCCCGGACAGGGGAAGAGACCCAGTACTTC.

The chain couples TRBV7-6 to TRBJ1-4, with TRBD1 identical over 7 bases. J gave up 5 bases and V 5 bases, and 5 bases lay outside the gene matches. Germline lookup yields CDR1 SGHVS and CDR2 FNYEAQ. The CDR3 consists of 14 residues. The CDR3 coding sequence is TGTGCCAGCAGCCCCGGGACAGCAAATGAAAAACTGTTTTTT. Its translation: CASSPGTANEKLFF.

CDR3 protein: CASSVGQAWDEQFF. Here the CDR3 DNA reads TGTGCCAGCAGCGTGGGACAGGCGTGGGATGAGCAGTTCTTC. The chain links TRBV5-4 to TRBJ2-1, with 8 bases aligning to TRBD1. Germline-derived CDR1 and CDR2 are SGHNT and YYREEE (reference sequence). J lost 8 bases, V lost 4 bases, and 8 bases had no gene match. This CDR3 spans 14 amino acids.